This section outlines one T cell receptor beta chain sequence together with its context. Its specificity is unknown. Arm-PCR of CDR3 regions and iRepertoire HTBI primers were the basis on which TCR beta libraries were built. TCRdb re-called the multiplex PCR reads through MiXCR, storing one row per CDR3 protein. The sample gives about 450,000 distinct CDR3 sequences, around 24% of which show up once; over 25% is in the top ten. As to time point: persistent/refractory GD, antithyroid drugs over 5 years with positive TRAb. Extracted RNA from PBMCs served as the source of the TCR library. This specimen belongs to a study of regulatory T cells in long-lasting Graves disease. Findings and caveats of the study: TCR diversity was lower in persistent Graves' patients than in newly diagnosed ones.

From germline, CDR1 is SEHNR and CDR2 FQNEAQ (reference sequence). Trimming left V 0 bases short and J 6 bases short, with 5 bases between. CDR3 size: 13 residues. The chain employs TRBV7-9 and TRBJ2-2; the D is unclear. The source material was peripheral blood mononuclear cells (PBMCs), sampled when the disease was refractory, from a patient treated with antithyroid drugs. This TCR was recovered from a female donor with Graves disease. For the CDR3, the DNA is TGTGCCAGCAGCTTAGCTGCCTCCGGGGAGCTGTTTTTT. Translating gives CASSLAASGELFF.